Below, 8 T cell receptor beta chains from the same sample are listed, as sequenced in a study of blood T cell repertoires in COVID-19. The protocol was immunoSEQ multiplex PCR, while the TCRdb copy is restricted to in-frame clones and leaves out a portion. The data contain about 200,000 clones, around 87% of them seen just once; the ten biggest clones take up 10%. Material: peripheral blood. Receptor source: a woman aged 45 to 65 with COVID-19, enrolled during active disease.

The chain couples TRBV15 to TRBJ1-2; possible D gene TRBD1, 5 bases. The germline V gene has CDR1 LNHNV and CDR2 YYDKDF (reference sequence). V lost 5 bases to trimming and J lost 7 bases, with 20 bases between them. This CDR3 is 15 amino acids long. As DNA, the CDR3 is TGTGCCACCAGCCCGCGGGGGGGGTCTGTTGTTGGCTACACCTTC. Protein sequence: CATSPRGGSVVGYTF.

The V call is TRBV11-3, the J call TRBJ2-2, with TRBD1 as a possible D gene (6 bases). CDR1 and CDR2 (germline): SGHNT, YENEEA. With 4 bases removed from V and 0 bases from J, the gap between germline ends came to 9 bases. The CDR3 is 15 residues long. The CDR3 is CASSSQGPNTGELFF. CDR3 sequence (DNA): TGTGCCAGCAGCTCTCAGGGGCCGAACACCGGGGAGCTGTTTTTT.

V is TRBV28 and J is TRBJ1-5; D may be TRBD1 (5 bases). Germline V CDR1 and CDR2: MDHEN, SYDVKM. This CDR3 spans 15 amino acids. V lost 5 bases, J lost 6 bases, and 17 bases lay in between. CDR3 nucleotide sequence: TGTGCCAGCAGTCCCGCAGGGACTAGGGGTCAGCCCCAGCATTTT. This sequence encodes CASSPAGTRGQPQHF.

V usage is TRBV19 and J usage is TRBJ2-7; D perhaps matches TRBD2 (7 bases). There are 12 residues in the CDR3. Trimming left V 6 bases short and J 7 bases short, with 13 bases between. Looked up from germline, CDR1 is LNHDA and CDR2 is SQIVND (reference sequence). The chain's CDR3 is CASSSGEGEQYF. CDR3 DNA sequence: TGTGCCAGTAGCTCAGGGGAGGGAGAGCAGTACTTC.

The V and J genes are TRBV6-5 and TRBJ1-6; perhaps TRBD1 as D (6 bases). The CDR3 spans 13 residues. Trimming shortened V by 5 bases and J by 8 bases, and 10 bases separated the two germline ends. The germline CDR1 and CDR2 sequences are MNHEY and SVGAGI. In nucleotides, the CDR3 is TGTGCCAGCAGTCCCCGGACAGATTCACCCCTCCACTTT. Translating gives CASSPRTDSPLHF.

The genes are TRBV6-5 and TRBJ1-2; D is unresolved. This CDR3 has 13 amino acids. V dropped 5 bases and J dropped 4 bases, with 11 bases sitting between them. CDR1 and CDR2 (germline): MNHEY, SVGAGI. The CDR3 sequence is CASSPGMIYGYTF. Written as DNA, the CDR3 is TGTGCCAGCAGTCCCGGGATGATCTATGGCTACACCTTC.

The gene calls are TRBV9 and TRBJ1-6, with D tentatively TRBD1 (5 bases). V lost 4 bases and J 11 bases, leaving 25 bases between the germline ends. Germline CDR1 SGDLS, CDR2 YYNGEE. The CDR3 spans 17 residues. In DNA, the CDR3 is TGTGCCAGCAGCCCAGGACATGACGGTAACCTAAGGGCACCCCTCCACTTT. Its protein product is CASSPGHDGNLRAPLHF.

The chain joins TRBV5-6 to TRBJ2-3; D gene uncertain. V lost 0 bases and J 2 bases, leaving 7 bases between the germline ends. Germline CDR1 is SGHDT and CDR2 is YYEEEE. This CDR3 has 14 residues. For the CDR3, the DNA is TGTGCCAGCAGCTTGGGACTGTTCACAGATACGCAGTATTTT. Translating gives CASSLGLFTDTQYF.